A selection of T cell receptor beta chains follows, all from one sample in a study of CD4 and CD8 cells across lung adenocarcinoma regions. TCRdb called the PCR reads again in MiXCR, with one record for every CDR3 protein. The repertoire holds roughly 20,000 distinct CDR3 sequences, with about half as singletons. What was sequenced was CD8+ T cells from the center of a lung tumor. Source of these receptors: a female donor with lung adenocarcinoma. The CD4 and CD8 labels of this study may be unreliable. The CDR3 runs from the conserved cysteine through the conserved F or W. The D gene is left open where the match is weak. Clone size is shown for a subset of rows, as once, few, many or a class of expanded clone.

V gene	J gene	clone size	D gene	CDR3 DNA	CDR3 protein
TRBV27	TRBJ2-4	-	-	TGTGCCAGGCGTCGCGCCAAAAATATTCAGTACTTC	CARRRAKNIQYF
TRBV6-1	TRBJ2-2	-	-	TGTGCCAGCATTGTGCGCCAGGGCGCGAACACCGGTGCGCTGTTTTTT	CASIVRQGANTGALFF
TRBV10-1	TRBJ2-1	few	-	TGCGCCAGCAGTGATATTTGGACAACCGATTACAATGAGCAGTTCTTC	CASSDIWTTDYNEQFF
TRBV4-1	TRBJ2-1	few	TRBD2	TGCGCCAGCAGCCGGGGACTAGCCGCCTACAATGAGCAGTTCTTC	CASSRGLAAYNEQFF
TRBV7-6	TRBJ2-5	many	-	TGTGCCAGCAGCCCCCAGGACCTTGGGACCCAGTACTTC	CASSPQDLGTQYF
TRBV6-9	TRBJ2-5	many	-	TGTGCCATCCTGGGACGGAAAGAAGAGACCCAGTACTTC	CAILGRKEETQYF
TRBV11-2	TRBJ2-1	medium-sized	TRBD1	TGTGCCAGCAGCTTAGAGGGACAGGGGGGATACAATGAGCAGTTCTTC	CASSLEGQGGYNEQFF
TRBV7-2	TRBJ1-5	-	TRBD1	TGTGCCAGCAGCTTAATTACAGGGGCCCTTTGGGAGCCCCAGCATTTT	CASSLITGALWEPQHF
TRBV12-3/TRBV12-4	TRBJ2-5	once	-	TGTGCCAGGGGAAACGGGGGCCATGGCCAAGATACGCAGTATTTC	CARGNGGHGQDTQYF
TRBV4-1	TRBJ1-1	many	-	TGCGCCAGCAGCCAGCTTGGGAAGGCTGAAGCTTTCTTT	CASSQLGKAEAFF
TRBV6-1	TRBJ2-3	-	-	TGTGCCAGCAGTCAAGAGTACCGGGGTGAAGATACGCAGTATTTT	CASSQEYRGEDTQYF
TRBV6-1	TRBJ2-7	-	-	TGTGCCAGCAGTGAAGTACCGCCCCCTGGCGAGCAGTACTTC	CASSEVPPPGEQYF
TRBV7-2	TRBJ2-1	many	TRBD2	TGTGCCAGCAGCAAAAGACTAGCGGGGTTTTCCTACAATGAGCAGTTCTTC	CASSKRLAGFSYNEQFF
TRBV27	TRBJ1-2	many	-	TGTGCCAGCAATTCTCGTGGGGAGGGGTTAAGTGGCTACACCTTC	CASNSRGEGLSGYTF
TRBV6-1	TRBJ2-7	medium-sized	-	TGTGCCAGCAGTCCCGAATGGCGCCCCTACGAGCAGTACTTC	CASSPEWRPYEQYF
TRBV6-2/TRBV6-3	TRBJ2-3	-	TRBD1	TGTGCCAGCAACAAGGGACAGGGGGGTTCCACAGATACGCAGTATTTT	CASNKGQGGSTDTQYF
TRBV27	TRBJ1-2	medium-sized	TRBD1	TGTGCCAGCAGCCGAGGGGGCGCATATGGCTACACCTTC	CASSRGGAYGYTF
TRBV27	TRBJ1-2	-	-	TGTGCCAGCAGTGAGACAGGAGGGGCCTATGGCTACACCTTC	CASSETGGAYGYTF
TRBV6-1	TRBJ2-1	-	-	TGTGCCAGCAGTGAAACGTGGACTGGGGGGACAGATACGCAGTTCTTC	CASSETWTGGTDTQFF
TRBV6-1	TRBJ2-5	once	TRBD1	TGTGCCAGCAGATCCGACAGGGGTTTGGAGACCCAGTACTTC	CASRSDRGLETQYF
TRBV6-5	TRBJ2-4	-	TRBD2	TGTGCCAGCGGTTCGGGAGCGGGAGGCACAGACACGCAGTATTTC	CASGSGAGGTDTQYF
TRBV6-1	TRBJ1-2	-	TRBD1	TGTGCCAGCAGATCCCTCGGGACAGGCTATGGCTACACCTTC	CASRSLGTGYGYTF
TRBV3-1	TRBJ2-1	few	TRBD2	TGTGCCAGCAGCCGGGGGACTAGCTCCGGCAATGAGCAGTTCTTC	CASSRGTSSGNEQFF
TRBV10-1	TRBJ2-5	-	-	TGCGCCAGGGGCCCGGAGGGCCGGGACGCAGAGACCCAGTACTTC	CARGPEGRDAETQYF
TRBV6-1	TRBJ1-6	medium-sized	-	TGTGCCAGCAGTGAATTCGTCAGCAATTCACCCCTCCACTTT	CASSEFVSNSPLHF
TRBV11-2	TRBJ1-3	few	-	TGTGCCAGCAGCTTAGTCCCCGGGGCCGGCGGAAACACCATATATTTT	CASSLVPGAGGNTIYF
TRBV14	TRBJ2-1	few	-	TGTGCCAGCAGCCAAGGGAACTCCTACAATGAGCAGTTCTTC	CASSQGNSYNEQFF
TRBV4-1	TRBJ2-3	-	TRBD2	TGCGCCAGCAGCCAAGATCGGTGGGAGGGTGACACAGATACGCAGTATTTT	CASSQDRWEGDTDTQYF
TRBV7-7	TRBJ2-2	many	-	TGTGCTAGCAGCGGGGGATCGGGACAGGGGAACACCGGGGAGCTGTTTTTT	CASSGGSGQGNTGELFF
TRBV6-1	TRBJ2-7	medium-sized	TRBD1	TGTGCCAGCACCTTGACAGGGGCGGCCTACGAGCAGTACTTC	CASTLTGAAYEQYF
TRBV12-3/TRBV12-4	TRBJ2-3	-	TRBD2	TGTGCCAGCAGGGTGGCTGGCGGGCGGGGGGCAGATACCCAGTATTTT	CASRVAGGRGADTQYF
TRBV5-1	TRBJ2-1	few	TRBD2	TGCGCCAGCAGCGGAGGACTAGCGGGAGGCCTACTTTACAATGAGCAGTTCTTC	CASSGGLAGGLLYNEQFF
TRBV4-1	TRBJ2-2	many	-	TGCGCCAGCAGCCAAGATAGTGGCGCCGGGAGCACCGGGGAGCTGTTTTTT	CASSQDSGAGSTGELFF
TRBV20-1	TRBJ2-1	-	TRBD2	TGCAGTGCTCCCGGGACTAGCGGAATCGCCTACAATGAGCAGTTCTTC	CSAPGTSGIAYNEQFF
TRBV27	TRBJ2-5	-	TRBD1	TGTGCCAGCAGTCCGGGGATAGGGGGCCGTGATGCAGATACGCAGTACTTC	CASSPGIGGRDADTQYF
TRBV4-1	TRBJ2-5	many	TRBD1	TGCGCCAGCAGCGAACAGGGGGTCTCCCAAGAGACCCAGTACTTC	CASSEQGVSQETQYF
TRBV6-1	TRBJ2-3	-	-	TGTGCCTGCAGGGAAGCCGGGGCAGGGGACCAAGATACGCAGTACTTT	CACREAGAGDQDTQYF
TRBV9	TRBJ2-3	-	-	TGTGCCAGCAACAAACAAGGGTACACAGATACGCAGTATTTT	CASNKQGYTDTQYF
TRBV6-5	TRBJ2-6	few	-	TGTGCCAGCAGTTACTCGAGGCTAGACTACTCTGGGGCCAACGTCCTGACTTTC	CASSYSRLDYSGANVLTF
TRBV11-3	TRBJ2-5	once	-	TGTGCCAGCAGCCCCTCGGGACCCCAAGAGACCCAGTACTTC	CASSPSGPQETQYF
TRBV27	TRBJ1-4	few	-	TGTGCCAGCAGTTGGGGCAGGGGAGGAGATGAAAAACTGTTTTTT	CASSWGRGGDEKLFF
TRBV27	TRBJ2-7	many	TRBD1	TGTGCCAGCAGTCGAGGGGGCGCCTTCCGCGAGCAGTACTTC	CASSRGGAFREQYF
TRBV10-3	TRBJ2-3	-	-	TGTGCCACAGGAGTGAAAGACACGCAGTACTTT	CATGVKDTQYF
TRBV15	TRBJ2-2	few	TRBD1	TGTGCCACCAGAAACCCGGGACAGGGGAACACCGGGGAGCTGTTTTTT	CATRNPGQGNTGELFF